The sequence of this TCR beta chain was determined in a study of cytomegalovirus exposure and HLA in healthy donors. Of note for this clone: Its cognate antigen is unknown.

The CDR3 consists of 15 residues. V was clipped by 6 bases and J by 2 bases; unmatched bases: 7. Germline CDR1 reads MNHEY; CDR2 reads SVGAGI. The primer mix had 60 Vbeta and 13 Jbeta primers. Only in-frame clones appear in the TCRdb table, and some are missing; sequencing was by immunoSEQ multiplex PCR. The sample lists hundreds of thousands of clones, 77% occurring once. General study findings and limits: Most TCR beta V segments were productive about 87% or about 30% of the time in an earlier analysis. Overall, roughly 160 TCR beta chains were annotated as cytomegalovirus-associated. Follow-up analysis later connected one missense variant in DCLRE1C with trimming of TCR beta V- and J-genes.

V and J are TRBV6-5 and TRBJ2-4; 7 positions match TRBD1. Sequencing was carried out using PBMCs. This receptor was identified in a woman in her fifties or sixties in good health and CMV-seropositive. The CDR3 protein is CASSPPGQPKNIQYF. The CDR3 DNA reads TGTGCCAGCAGCCCTCCGGGACAGCCCAAAAACATTCAGTACTTC.